One sample yielded the 2 T cell receptor beta chains listed below, sequenced in a study of blood T cells in healthy people across ages. A second PCR of 7 to 11 cycles used a sample-barcoded 5' primer and a J-beta primer mix. TCRdb independently ran MiXCR on the 5' RACE reads; one entry per CDR3 protein. The sample includes around 940,000 distinct CDR3 sequences, roughly 51% seen only once; the top ten take roughly a fifth. Specimen: blood. These receptors were obtained from a woman between 55 and 75 years old in good health.

The rearrangement joins TRBV6-5 to TRBJ2-7; 10 bases fit TRBD1. The V segment lost 6 bases and the J segment 2 bases; nucleotides outside the gene matches: 7. The CDR3 spans 15 residues. Germline V gene sequence: CDR1 MNHEY, CDR2 SVGAGI. The CDR3 spells CASRDDRGLTYEQYF. As DNA, the CDR3 is TGTGCCAGCAGGGACGACAGGGGGCTTACCTACGAGCAGTACTTC.

The chain uses TRBV29-1 and TRBJ1-4; 8 positions match TRBD1. This CDR3 comprises 13 residues. V lost 7 bases, J lost 7 bases, and 8 bases stayed unmatched. CDR1 SQVTM and CDR2 ANQGSEA come from the germline V gene. The DNA of the CDR3 is TGCAGCGGGGGACAGGTTTACGGTGAAAAACTGTTTTTT. Protein: CSGGQVYGEKLFF.